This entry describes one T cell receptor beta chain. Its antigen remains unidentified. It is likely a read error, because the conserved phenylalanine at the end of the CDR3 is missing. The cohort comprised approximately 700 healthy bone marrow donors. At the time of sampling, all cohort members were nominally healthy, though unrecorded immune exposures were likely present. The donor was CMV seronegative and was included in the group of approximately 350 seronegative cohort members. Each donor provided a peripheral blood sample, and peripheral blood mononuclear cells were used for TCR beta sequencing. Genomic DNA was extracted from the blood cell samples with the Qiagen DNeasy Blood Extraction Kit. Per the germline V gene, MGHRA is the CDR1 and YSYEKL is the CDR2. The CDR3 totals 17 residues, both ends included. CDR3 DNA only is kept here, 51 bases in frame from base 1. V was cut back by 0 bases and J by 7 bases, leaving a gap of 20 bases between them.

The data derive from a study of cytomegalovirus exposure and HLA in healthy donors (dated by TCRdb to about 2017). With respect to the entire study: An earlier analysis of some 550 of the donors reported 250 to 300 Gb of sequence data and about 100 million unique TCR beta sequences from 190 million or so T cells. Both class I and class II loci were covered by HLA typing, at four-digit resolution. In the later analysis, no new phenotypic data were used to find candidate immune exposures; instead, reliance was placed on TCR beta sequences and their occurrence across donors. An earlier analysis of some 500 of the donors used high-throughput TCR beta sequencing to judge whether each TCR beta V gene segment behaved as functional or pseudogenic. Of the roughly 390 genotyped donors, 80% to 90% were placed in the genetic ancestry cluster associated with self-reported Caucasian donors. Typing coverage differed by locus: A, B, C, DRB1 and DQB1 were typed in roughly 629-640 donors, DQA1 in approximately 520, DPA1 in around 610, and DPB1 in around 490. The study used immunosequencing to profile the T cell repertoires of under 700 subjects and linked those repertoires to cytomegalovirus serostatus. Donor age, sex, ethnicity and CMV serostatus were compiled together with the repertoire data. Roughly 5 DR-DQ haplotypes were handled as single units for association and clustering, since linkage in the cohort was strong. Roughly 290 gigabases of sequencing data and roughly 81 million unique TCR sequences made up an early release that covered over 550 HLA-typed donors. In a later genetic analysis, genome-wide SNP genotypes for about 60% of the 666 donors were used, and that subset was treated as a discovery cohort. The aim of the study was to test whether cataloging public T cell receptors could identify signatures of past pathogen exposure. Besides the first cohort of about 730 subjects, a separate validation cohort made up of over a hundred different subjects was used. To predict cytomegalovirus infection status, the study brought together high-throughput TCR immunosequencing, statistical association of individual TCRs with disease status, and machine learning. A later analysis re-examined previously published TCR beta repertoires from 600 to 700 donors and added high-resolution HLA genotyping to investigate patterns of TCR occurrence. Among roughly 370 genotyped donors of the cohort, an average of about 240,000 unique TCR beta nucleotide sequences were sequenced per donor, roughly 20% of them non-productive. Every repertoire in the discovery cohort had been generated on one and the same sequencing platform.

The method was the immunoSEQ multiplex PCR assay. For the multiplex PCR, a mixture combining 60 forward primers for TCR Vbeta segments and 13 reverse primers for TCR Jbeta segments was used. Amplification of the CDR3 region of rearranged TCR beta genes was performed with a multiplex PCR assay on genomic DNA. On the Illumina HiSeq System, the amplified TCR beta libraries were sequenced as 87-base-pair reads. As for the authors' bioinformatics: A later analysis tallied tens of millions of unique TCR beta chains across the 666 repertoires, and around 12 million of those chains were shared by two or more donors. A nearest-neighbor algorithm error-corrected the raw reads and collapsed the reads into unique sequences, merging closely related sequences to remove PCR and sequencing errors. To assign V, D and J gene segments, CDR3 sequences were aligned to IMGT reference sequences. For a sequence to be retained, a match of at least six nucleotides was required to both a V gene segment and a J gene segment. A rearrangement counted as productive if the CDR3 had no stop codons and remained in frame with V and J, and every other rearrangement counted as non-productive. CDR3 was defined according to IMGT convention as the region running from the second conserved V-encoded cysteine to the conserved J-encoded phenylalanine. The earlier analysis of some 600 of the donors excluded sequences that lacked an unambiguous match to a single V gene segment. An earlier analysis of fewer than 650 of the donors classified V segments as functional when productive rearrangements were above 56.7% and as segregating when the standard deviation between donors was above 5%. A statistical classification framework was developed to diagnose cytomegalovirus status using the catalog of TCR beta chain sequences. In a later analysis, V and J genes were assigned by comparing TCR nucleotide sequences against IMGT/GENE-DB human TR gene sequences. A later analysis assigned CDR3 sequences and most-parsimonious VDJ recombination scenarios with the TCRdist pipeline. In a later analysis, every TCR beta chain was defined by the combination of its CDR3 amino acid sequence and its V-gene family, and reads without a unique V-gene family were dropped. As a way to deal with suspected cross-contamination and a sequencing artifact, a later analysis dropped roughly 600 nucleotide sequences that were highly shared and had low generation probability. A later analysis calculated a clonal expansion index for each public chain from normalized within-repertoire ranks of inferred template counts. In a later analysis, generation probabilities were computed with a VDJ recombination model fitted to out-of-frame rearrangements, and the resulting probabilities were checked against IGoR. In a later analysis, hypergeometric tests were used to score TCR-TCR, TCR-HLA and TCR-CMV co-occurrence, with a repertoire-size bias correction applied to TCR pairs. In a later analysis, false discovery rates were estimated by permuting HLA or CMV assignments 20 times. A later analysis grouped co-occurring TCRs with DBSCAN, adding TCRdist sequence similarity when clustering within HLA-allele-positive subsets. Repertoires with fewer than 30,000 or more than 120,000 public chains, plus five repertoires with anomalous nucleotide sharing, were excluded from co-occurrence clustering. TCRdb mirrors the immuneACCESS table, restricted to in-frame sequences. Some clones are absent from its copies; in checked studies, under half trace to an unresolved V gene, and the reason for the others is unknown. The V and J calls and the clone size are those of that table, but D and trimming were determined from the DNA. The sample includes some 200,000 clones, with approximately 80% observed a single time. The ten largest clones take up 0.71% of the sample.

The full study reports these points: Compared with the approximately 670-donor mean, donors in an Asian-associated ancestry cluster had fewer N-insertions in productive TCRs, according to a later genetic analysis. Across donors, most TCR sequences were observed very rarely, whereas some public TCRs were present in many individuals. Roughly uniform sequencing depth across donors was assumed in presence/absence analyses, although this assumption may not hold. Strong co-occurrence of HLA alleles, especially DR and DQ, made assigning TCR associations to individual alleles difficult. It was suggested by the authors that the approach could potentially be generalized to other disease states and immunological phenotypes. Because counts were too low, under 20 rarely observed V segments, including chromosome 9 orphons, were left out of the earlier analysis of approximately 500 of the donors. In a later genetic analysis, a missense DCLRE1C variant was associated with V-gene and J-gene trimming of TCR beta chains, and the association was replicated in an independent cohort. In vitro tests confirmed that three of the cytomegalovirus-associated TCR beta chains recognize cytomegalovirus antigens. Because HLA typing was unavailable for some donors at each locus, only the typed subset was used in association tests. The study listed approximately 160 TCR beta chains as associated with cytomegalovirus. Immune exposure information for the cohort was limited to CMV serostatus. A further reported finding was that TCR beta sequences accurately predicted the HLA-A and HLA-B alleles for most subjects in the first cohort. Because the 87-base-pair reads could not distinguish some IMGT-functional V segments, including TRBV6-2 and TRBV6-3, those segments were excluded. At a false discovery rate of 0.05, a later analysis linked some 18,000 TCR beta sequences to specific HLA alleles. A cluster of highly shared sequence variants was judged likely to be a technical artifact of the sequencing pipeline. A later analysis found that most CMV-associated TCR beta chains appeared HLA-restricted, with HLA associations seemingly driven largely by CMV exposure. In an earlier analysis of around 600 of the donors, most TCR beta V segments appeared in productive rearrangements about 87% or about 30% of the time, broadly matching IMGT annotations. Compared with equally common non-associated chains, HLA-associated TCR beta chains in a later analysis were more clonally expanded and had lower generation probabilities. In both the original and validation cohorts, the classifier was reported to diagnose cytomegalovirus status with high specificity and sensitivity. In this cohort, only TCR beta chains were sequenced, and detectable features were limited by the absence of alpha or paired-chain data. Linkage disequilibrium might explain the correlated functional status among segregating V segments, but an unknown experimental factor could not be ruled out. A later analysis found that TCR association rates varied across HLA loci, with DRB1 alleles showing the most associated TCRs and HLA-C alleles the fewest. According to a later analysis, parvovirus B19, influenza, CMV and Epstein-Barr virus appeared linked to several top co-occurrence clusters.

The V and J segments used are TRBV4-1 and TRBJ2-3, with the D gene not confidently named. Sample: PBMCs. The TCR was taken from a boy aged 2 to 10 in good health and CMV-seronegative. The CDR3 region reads CASSQDLIRPAGYTQYV. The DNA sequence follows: TGCGCCAGCAGCCAAGATCTAATACGGCCCGCAGGCTATACGCAGTATGTT.